This passage covers 8 T cell receptor beta chains from one sample sequenced in a study of T cell changes during pregnancy in multiple sclerosis (dated by TCRdb to the late 2010s). The receptor library was made with the immunoSEQ multiplex PCR assay. The source is immuneACCESS, and TCRdb retained only in-frame sequences with V and J called. Part of the clones is not carried over; for the studies checked, unresolved V genes explain less than half of this, and the remainder is unexplained. For this sample there are over 100,000 clones; around nine tenths appear just once. The ten largest clones add up to 1.5% of the sample. Specimen: peripheral blood, collected in the third trimester of pregnancy. Receptors were obtained from a female donor with multiple sclerosis, enrolled in a pregnancy study.

This chain uses TRBV27 with TRBJ1-5; 10 nucleotides match TRBD1. The CDR3 covers 22 residues. Germline V gene sequence: CDR1 MNHEY, CDR2 SMNVEV (reference sequence). V was clipped by 1 base and J by 1 base; unmatched bases: 19. CDR3: CASSLLRGALSDRGPSNQPQHF. The CDR3 nucleotides read TGTGCCAGCAGTTTATTACGCGGGGCTCTATCCGACAGGGGGCCGAGCAATCAGCCCCAGCATTTT.

The rearrangement links TRBV27 to TRBJ2-7; 11 nucleotides line up with TRBD1. Germline loops: CDR1 MNHEY, CDR2 SMNVEV (reference sequence). This CDR3 is 16 amino acids long. The V gene end was trimmed by 5 bases and the J gene end by 5 bases; junction bases not matched to a gene: 11. The CDR3 DNA follows: TGTGCCAGCAGTGGGCGTCCGGGACAGGGGGTCAACGAGCAGTACTTC. Translating gives CASSGRPGQGVNEQYF.

V gene TRBV11-2 combines with J gene TRBJ2-1; 10 bases agree with TRBD2. The germline CDR1 and CDR2 sequences are SGHAT and FQNNGV. V lost 3 bases, J lost 8 bases, and 7 bases stayed unmatched. The CDR3 loop spans 15 amino acids. The CDR3 coding sequence is TGTGCCAGCAGCTTTGGGGCTAGCGGGAGTTATGAGCAGTTCTTC. Translating gives CASSFGASGSYEQFF.

The DNA for the CDR3 is TGCGCCAGCAGTGAGAGACAGGGTAGTGGGGAGCTGTTTTTT. Encoded protein: CASSERQGSGELFF. The V and J genes are TRBV10-1 and TRBJ2-2; 7 bases fit TRBD1. The germline gives CDR1 WNHNN, CDR2 SYGVQD (reference sequence). The CDR3 is 14 amino acids. Trimming took 2 bases from V and 8 from J; bases not matched to a gene: 5.

The gene calls are TRBV4-1 and TRBJ2-7; a possible D gene is TRBD2 (5 bases). The length of the CDR3 is 16 residues. Trimming removed 0 bases from V and 2 bases from J, with 14 bases in between. Looked up from germline, CDR1 is MGHRA and CDR2 is YSYEKL. CDR3 protein: CASSQDFDQTTYEQYF. CDR3 DNA sequence: TGCGCCAGCAGCCAAGATTTTGACCAGACTACCTACGAGCAGTACTTC.

This chain joins TRBV19 and TRBJ1-1; D possibly corresponds to TRBD1 (5 bases). The germline V and J ends were trimmed by 5 bases and 1 base, with 11 bases remaining between them. The length of the CDR3 is 14 residues. Looked up from germline, CDR1 is LNHDA and CDR2 is SQIVND (reference sequence). The CDR3 spells CASSAGPRNTEAFF. The DNA for the CDR3 is TGTGCCAGTAGTGCGGGACCCCGGAACACTGAAGCTTTCTTT.

V and J are TRBV5-1 and TRBJ2-3; 9 bases map to TRBD2. The CDR3 contains 14 residues. The V gene end was trimmed by 7 bases and the J gene end by 2 bases; junction bases not matched to a gene: 5. Germline V gene data show CDR1 as SGHRS and CDR2 as YFSETQ. For the CDR3, the DNA is TGCGCCAGCGGGGGCGGGAGGGCCACAGATACGCAGTATTTT. This sequence encodes CASGGGRATDTQYF.

The chain combines TRBV9 with TRBJ2-1; TRBD1 matches 7 bases. The CDR3 spans 16 residues. V dropped 0 bases and J dropped 1; count of bases not matched to a gene: 4. Per the germline V gene, CDR1 is SGDLS and CDR2 is YYNGEE. As DNA, the CDR3 is TGTGCCAGCAGCGTAGCGAGGACAGGATCCTACAATGAGCAGTTCTTC. Encoded protein: CASSVARTGSYNEQFF.